This T cell receptor (beta chain) stems from a study of blood T cell repertoires in COVID-19. Study as a whole: The cDNA or gDNA used as material had been derived from T cells, B-cell-depleted T cells, or PBMCs.

To note about this clone: Other DNA sequences in the same sample also yield this CDR3.

Authors' analysis steps: Nucleated cell number was recorded as an estimate derived from reference gene primer amplification. TCRdb keeps only in-frame clones here, not all; method: immunoSEQ multiplex PCR. The V and J calls and clone size come from that table; D and trimming were worked out from the DNA. The sample consists of 380,000 or so clones, around 89% of them appearing once. Germline loops: CDR1 MNHEY, CDR2 SVGEGT. Trimming took 2 bases from V and 1 from J, leaving 9 bases between them. The CDR3 totals 15 residues. The specimen was peripheral blood. This chain uses TRBV6-2 or TRBV6-3 with TRBJ2-1; TRBD2 is a possible D gene (6 bases). This receptor was taken from a man aged 35 to 55 with acute or convalescent COVID-19. The CDR3 reads CASSYRDSSYNEQFF. Here the CDR3 DNA reads TGTGCCAGCAGTTACCGGGACTCTTCCTACAATGAGCAGTTCTTC.